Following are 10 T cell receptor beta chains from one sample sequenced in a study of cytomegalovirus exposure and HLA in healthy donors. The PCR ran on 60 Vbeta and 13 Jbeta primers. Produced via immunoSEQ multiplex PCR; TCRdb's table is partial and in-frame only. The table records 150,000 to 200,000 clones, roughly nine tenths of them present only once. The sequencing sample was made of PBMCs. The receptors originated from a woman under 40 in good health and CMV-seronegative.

CDR3 DNA: TGTGCCAGCAGCGTAGCTGGGGCCTTGGGGGAGACCCAGTACTTC. Protein: CASSVAGALGETQYF. The chain links TRBV9 to TRBJ2-5; D possibly corresponds to TRBD1 (5 bases). This CDR3 is 15 amino acids long. CDR1 and CDR2 (germline): SGDLS, YYNGEE. Between the trimmed V and J ends, which lost 0 bases and 5 bases, there was a span of 14 bases. Combining the CDR3 with reference TRBV9 and TRBJ2-5 gives the whole variable domain DSGVTQTPKHLITATGQRVTLRCSPRSGDLSVYWYQQSLDQGLQFLIQYYNGEERAKGNILERFSAQQFPDLHSELNLSSLELGDSALYFCASSVAGALGETQYFGPGTRLLVL.

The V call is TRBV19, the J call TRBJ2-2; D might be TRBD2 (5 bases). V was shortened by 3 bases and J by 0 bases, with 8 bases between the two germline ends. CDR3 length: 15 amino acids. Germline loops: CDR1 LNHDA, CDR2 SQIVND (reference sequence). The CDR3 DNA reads TGTGCCAGTAGTATCCGGGGAGCGAACACCGGGGAGCTGTTTTTT. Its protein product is CASSIRGANTGELFF.

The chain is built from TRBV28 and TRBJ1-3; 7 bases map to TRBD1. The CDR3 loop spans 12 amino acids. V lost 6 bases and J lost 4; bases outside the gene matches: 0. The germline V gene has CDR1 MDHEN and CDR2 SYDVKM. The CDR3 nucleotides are TGTGCCAGCAGGGACAGGGGAAACACCATATATTTT. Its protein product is CASRDRGNTIYF.

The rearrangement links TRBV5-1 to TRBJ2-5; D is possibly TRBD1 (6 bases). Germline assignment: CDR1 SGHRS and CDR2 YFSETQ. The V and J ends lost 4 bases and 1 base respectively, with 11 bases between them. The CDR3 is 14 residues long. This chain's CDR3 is CASSKDRTQETQYF. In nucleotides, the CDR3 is TGCGCCAGCAGCAAGGACAGAACCCAAGAGACCCAGTACTTC.

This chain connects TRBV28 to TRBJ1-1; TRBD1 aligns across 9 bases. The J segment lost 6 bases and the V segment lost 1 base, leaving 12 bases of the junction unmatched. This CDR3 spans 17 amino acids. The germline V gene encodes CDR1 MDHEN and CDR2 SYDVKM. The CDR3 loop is CASSLYTGTGLVAEAFF. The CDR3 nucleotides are TGTGCCAGCAGTTTATACACCGGGACAGGGCTTGTCGCTGAAGCTTTCTTT.

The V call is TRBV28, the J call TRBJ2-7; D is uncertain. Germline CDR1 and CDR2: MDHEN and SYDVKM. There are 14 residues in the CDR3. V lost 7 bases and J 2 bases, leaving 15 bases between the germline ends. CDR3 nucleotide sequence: TGTGCCAGCACCCCGAGAGACACCGCCTACGAGCAGTACTTC. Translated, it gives CASTPRDTAYEQYF.

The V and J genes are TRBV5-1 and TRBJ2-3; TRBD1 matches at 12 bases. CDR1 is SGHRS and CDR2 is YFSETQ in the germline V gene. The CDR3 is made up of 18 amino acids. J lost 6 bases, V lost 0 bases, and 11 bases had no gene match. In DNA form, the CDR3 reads TGCGCCAGCAGCTTGGGATACGGGACAGGGGGCCGTCGGGATACGCAGTATTTT. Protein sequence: CASSLGYGTGGRRDTQYF.

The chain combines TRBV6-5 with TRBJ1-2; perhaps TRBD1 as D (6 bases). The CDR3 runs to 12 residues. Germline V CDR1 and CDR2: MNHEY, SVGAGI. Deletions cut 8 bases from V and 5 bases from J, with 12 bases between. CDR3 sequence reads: CASGGAGYGYTF. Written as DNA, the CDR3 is TGTGCCAGCGGGGGGGCAGGTTATGGCTACACCTTC.

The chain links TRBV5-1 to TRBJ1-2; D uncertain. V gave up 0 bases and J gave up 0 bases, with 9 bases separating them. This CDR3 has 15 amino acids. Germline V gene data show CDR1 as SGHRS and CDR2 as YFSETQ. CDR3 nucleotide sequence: TGCGCCAGCAGCTTGGACAGAGAATCTAACTATGGCTACACCTTC. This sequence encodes CASSLDRESNYGYTF.

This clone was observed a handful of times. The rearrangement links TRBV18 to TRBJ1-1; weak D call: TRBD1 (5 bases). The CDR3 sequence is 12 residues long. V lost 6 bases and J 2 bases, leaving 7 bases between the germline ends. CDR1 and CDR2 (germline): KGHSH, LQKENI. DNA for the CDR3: TGTGCCAGCTCGGACACTAACACTGAAGCTTTCTTT. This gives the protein CASSDTNTEAFF.